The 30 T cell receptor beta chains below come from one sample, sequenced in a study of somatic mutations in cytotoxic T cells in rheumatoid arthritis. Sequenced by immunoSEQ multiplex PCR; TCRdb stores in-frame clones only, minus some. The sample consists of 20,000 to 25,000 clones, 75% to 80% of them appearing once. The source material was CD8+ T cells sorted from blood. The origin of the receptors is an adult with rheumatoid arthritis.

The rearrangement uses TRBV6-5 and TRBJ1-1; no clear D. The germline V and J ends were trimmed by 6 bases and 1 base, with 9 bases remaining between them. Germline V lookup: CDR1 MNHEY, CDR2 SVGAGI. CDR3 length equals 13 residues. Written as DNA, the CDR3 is TGTGCCAGCAGCCCACAATGGAACACTGAAGCTTTCTTT. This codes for CASSPQWNTEAFF.

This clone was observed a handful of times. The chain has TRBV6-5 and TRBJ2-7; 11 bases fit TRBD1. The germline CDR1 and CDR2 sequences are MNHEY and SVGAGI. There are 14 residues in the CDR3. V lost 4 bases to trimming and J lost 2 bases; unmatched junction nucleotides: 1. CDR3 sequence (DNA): TGTGCCAGCAGTTCGGACAGGGGGCCCTACGAGCAGTACTTC. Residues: CASSSDRGPYEQYF.

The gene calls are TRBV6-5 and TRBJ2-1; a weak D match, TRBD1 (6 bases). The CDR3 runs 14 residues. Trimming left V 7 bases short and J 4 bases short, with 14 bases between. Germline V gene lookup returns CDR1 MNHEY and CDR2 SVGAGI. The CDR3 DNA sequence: TGTGCCAGCAAACTACAGGGATTATACAATGAGCAGTTCTTC. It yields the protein CASKLQGLYNEQFF.

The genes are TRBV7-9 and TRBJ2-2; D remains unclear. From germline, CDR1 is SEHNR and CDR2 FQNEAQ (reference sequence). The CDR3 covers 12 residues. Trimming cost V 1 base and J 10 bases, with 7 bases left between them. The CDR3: CASSLVPLELFF. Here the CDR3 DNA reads TGTGCCAGCAGCTTAGTTCCTCTGGAGCTGTTTTTT. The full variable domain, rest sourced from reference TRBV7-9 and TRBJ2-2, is DTGVSQNPRHKITKRGQNVTFRCDPISEHNRLYWYRQTLGQGPEFLTYFQNEAQLEKSRLLSDRFSAERPKGSFSTLEIQRTEQGDSAMYLCASSLVPLELFFGEGSRLTVL.

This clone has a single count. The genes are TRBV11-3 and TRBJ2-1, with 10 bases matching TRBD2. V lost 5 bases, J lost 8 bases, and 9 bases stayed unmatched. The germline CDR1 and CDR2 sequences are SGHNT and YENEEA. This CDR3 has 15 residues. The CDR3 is CASSPRTSGWDEQFF. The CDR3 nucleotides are TGTGCCAGCAGCCCGCGGACTAGCGGATGGGATGAGCAGTTCTTC. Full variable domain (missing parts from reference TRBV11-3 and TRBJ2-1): EAGVVQSPRYKIIEKKQPVAFWCNPISGHNTLYWYLQNLGQGPELLIRYENEEAVDDSQLPKDRFSAERLKGVDSTLKIQPAELGDSAVYLCASSPRTSGWDEQFFGPGTRLTVL.

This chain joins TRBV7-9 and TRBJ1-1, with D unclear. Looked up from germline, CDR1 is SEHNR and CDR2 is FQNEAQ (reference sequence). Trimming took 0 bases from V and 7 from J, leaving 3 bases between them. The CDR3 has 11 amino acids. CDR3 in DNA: TGTGCCAGCAGCTTAGCGGGTGAAGCTTTCTTT. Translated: CASSLAGEAFF. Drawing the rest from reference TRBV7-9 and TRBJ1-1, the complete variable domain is DTGVSQNPRHKITKRGQNVTFRCDPISEHNRLYWYRQTLGQGPEFLTYFQNEAQLEKSRLLSDRFSAERPKGSFSTLEIQRTEQGDSAMYLCASSLAGEAFFGQGTRLTVV.

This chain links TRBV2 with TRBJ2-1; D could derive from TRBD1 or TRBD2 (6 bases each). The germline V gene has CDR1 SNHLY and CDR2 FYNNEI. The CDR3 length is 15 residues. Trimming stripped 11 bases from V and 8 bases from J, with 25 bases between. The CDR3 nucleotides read TGTGCCGGAAGGGGGGACAAGCGTAGTATGGATGAGCAGTTCTTC. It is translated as CAGRGDKRSMDEQFF.

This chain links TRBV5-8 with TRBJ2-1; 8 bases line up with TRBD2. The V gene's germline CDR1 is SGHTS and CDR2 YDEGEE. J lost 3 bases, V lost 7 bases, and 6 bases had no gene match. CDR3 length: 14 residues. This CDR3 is CASERGQYYNEQFF. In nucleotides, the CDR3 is TGTGCCAGCGAGCGGGGGCAGTACTACAATGAGCAGTTCTTC.

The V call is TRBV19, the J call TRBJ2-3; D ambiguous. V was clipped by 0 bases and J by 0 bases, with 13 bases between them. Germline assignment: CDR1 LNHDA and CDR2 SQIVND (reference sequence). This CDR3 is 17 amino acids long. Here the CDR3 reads CASSIEGGMASTDTQYF. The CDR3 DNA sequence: TGTGCCAGTAGTATAGAAGGCGGAATGGCTAGCACAGATACGCAGTATTTT.

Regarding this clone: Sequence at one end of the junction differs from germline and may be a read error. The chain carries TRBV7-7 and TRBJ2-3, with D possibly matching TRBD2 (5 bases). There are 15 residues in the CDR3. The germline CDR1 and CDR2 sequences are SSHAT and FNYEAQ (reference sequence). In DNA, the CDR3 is TGTGCTAGCAGCTTAGCGTTGTCCCCCACAGATACGCAGTATTTT. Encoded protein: CASSLALSPTDTQYF.

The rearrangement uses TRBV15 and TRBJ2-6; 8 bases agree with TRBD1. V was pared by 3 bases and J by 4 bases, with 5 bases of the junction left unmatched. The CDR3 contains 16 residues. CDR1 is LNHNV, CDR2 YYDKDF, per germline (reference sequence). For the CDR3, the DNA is TGTGCCACCAGCAGCCACAGGGGGACCGGGGCCAACGTCCTGACTTTC. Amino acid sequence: CATSSHRGTGANVLTF.

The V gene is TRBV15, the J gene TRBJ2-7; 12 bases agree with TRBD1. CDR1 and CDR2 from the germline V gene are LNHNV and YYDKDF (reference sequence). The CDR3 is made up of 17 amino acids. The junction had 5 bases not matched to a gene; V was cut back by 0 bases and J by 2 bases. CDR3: CATSRDQGTGGPYEQYF. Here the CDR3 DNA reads TGTGCCACCAGCAGAGATCAAGGGACAGGGGGCCCCTACGAGCAGTACTTC.

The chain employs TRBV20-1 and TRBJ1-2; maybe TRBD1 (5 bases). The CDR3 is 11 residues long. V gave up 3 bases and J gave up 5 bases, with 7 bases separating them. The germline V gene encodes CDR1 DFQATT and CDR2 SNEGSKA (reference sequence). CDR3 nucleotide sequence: TGCAGTGCTAGGAGGGGATATGGCTACACCTTC. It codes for CSARRGYGYTF.

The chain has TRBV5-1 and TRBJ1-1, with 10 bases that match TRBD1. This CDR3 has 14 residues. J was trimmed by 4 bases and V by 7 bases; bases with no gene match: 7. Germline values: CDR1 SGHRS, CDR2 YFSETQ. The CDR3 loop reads CASRRDRGTTEAFF. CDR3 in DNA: TGCGCCAGCCGACGGGACAGGGGCACCACTGAAGCTTTCTTT. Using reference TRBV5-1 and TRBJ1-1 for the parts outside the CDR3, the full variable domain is KAGVTQTPRYLIKTRGQQVTLSCSPISGHRSVSWYQQTPGQGLQFLFEYFSETQRNKGNFPGRFSGRQFSNSRSEMNVSTLELGDSALYLCASRRDRGTTEAFFGQGTRLTVV.

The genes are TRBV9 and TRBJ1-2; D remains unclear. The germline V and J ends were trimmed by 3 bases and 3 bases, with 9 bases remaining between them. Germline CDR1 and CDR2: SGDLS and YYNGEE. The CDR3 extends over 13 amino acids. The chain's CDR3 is CASSGSAYYGYTF. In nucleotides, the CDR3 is TGTGCCAGCAGCGGCTCGGCCTACTATGGCTACACCTTC.

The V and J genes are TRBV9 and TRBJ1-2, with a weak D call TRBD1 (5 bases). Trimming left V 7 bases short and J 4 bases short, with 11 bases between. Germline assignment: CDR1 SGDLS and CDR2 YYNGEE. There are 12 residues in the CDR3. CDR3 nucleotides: TGTGCCAGCGCGAGGGGCGGCTATGGCTACACCTTC. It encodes CASARGGYGYTF.

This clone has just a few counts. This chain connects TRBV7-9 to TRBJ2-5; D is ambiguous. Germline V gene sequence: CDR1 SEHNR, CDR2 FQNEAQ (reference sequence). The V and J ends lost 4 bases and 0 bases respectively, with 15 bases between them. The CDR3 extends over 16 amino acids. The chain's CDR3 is CASSYRMGLNQETQYF. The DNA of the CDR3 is TGTGCCAGCAGCTATAGGATGGGTCTGAACCAAGAGACCCAGTACTTC.

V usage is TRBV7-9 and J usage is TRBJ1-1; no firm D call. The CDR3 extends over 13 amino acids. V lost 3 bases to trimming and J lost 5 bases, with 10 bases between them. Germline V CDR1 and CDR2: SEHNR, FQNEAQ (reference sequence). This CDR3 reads CASSFYDATEAFF. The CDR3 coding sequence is TGTGCCAGCAGCTTTTATGACGCGACTGAAGCTTTCTTT.

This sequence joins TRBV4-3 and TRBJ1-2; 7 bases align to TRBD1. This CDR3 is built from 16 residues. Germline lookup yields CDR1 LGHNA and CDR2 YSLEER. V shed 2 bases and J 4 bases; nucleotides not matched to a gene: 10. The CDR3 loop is CASSQNRGSAGYGYTF. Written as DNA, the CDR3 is TGCGCCAGCAGCCAAAACAGGGGCTCGGCGGGCTATGGCTACACCTTC.

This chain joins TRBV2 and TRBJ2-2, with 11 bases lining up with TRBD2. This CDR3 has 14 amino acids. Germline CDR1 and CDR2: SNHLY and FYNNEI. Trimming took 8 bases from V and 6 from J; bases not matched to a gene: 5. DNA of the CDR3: TGTGCCAGCCTAGCGGGGGGCTATTCCGGGGAGCTGTTTTTT. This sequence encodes CASLAGGYSGELFF.

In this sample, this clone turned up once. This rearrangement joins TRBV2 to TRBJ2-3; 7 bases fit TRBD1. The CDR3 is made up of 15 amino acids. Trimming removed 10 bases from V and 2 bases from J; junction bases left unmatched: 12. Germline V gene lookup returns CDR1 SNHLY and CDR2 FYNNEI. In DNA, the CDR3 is TGTGCCAACCACGAGGGGGCCCTCATCACAGATACGCAGTATTTT. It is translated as CANHEGALITDTQYF. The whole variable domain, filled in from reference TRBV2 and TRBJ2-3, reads EPEVTQTPSHQVTQMGQEVILRCVPISNHLYFYWYRQILGQKVEFLVSFYNNEISEKSEIFDDQFSVERPDGSNFTLKIRSTKLEDSAMYFCANHEGALITDTQYFGPGTRLTVL.

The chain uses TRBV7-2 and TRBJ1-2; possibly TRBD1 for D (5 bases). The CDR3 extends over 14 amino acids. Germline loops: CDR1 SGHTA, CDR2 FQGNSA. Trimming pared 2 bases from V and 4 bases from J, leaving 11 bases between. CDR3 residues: CASSLSGGGYGYTF. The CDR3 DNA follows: TGTGCCAGCAGCTTATCGGGGGGTGGCTATGGCTACACCTTC. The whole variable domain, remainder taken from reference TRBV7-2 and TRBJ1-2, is GAGVSQSPSNKVTEKGKDVELRCDPISGHTALYWYRQSLGQGLEFLIYFQGNSAPDKSGLPSDRFSAERTGGSVSTLTIQRTQQEDSAVYLCASSLSGGGYGYTFGSGTRLTVV.

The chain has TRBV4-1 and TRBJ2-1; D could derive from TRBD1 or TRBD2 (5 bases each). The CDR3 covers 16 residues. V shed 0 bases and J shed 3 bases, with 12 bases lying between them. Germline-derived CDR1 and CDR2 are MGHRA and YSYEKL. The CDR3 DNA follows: TGCGCCAGCAGCCAAGATCTAGGGACCTACTACAATGAGCAGTTCTTC. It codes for CASSQDLGTYYNEQFF.

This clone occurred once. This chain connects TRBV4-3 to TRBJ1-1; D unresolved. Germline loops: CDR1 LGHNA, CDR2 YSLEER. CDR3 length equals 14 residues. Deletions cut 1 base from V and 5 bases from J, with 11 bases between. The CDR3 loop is CASSQGERGTEAFF. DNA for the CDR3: TGCGCCAGCAGCCAAGGTGAACGGGGAACTGAAGCTTTCTTT.

As DNA, the CDR3 is TGTGCCAGTAAGGGACAGGCAGGCACCGGGGAGCTGTTTTTT. Translation: CASKGQAGTGELFF. This chain connects TRBV19 to TRBJ2-2, with 8 nucleotides matching TRBD1. Germline V gene sequence: CDR1 LNHDA, CDR2 SQIVND (reference sequence). J lost 4 bases, V lost 7 bases, and 5 bases had no gene match. CDR3 length: 14 amino acids.

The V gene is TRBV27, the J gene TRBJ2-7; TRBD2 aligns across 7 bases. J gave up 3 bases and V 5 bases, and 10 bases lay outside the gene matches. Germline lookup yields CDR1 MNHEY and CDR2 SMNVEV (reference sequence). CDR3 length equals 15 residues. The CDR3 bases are TGTGCCAGCAGTCTAGATGGGGCTAGCGGCTACGAGCAGTACTTC. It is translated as CASSLDGASGYEQYF.

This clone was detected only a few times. As DNA, the CDR3 is TGTGCCAGCAGCATACTAGGACAGGGGGCCGGGGAGCTGTTTTTT. It encodes CASSILGQGAGELFF. V usage is TRBV7-2 and J usage is TRBJ2-2; 10 nucleotides align to TRBD1. Trimming took 5 bases from V and 6 from J; bases not matched to a gene: 6. The germline V gene encodes CDR1 SGHTA and CDR2 FQGNSA. The CDR3 consists of 15 residues.

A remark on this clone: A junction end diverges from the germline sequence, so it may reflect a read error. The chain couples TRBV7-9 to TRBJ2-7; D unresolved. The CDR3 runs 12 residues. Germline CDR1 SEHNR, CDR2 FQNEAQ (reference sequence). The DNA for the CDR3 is TGTGCCAGCAGCTTAGAGCCGGGCCGTAAGCACTTC. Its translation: CASSLEPGRKHF.

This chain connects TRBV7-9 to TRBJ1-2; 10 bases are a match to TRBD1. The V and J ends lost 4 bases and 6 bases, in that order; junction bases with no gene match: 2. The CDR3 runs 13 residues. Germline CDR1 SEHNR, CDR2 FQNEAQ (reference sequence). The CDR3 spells CASSSGQGDGYTF. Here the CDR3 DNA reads TGTGCCAGCAGCTCCGGACAGGGGGATGGCTACACCTTC.

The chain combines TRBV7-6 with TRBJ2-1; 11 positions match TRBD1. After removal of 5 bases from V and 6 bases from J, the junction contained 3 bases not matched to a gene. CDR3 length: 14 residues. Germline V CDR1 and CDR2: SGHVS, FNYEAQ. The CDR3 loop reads CASSAGTGGNEQFF. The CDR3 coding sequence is TGTGCCAGCAGCGCCGGGACAGGGGGCAATGAGCAGTTCTTC. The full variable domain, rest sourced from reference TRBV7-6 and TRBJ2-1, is GAGVSQSPRYKVTKRGQDVALRCDPISGHVSLYWYRQALGQGPEFLTYFNYEAQQDKSGLPNDRFSAERPEGSISTLTIQRTEQRDSAMYRCASSAGTGGNEQFFGPGTRLTVL.